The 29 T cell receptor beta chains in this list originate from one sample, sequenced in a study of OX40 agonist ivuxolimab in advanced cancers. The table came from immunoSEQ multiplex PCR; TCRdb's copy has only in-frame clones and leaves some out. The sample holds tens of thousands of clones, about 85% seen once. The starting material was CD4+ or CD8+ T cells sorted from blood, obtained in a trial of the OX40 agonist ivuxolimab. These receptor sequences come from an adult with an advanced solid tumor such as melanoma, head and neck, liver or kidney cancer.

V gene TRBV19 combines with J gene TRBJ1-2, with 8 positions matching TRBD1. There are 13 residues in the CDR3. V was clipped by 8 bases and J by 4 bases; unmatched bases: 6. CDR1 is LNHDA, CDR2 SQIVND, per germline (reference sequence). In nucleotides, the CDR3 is TGTGCCAGTCATTTCACAGGGGGCTATGGCTACACCTTC. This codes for CASHFTGGYGYTF.

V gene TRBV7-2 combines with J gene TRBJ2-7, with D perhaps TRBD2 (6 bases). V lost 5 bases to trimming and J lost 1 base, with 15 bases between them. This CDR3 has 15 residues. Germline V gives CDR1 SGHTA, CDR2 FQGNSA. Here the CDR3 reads CASSPAGTASYEQYF. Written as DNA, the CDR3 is TGTGCCAGCAGCCCCGCCGGGACTGCTTCCTACGAGCAGTACTTC.

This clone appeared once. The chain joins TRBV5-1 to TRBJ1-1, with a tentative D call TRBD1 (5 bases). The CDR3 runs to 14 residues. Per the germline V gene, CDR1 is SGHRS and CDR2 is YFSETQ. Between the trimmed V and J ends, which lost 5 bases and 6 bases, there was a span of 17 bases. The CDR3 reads CASSYGGPTSEAFF. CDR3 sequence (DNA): TGCGCCAGCAGTTACGGGGGTCCTACGTCTGAAGCTTTCTTT.

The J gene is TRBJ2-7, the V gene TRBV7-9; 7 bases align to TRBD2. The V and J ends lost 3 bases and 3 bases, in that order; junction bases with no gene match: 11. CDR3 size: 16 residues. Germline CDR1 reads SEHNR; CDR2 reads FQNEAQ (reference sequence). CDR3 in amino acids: CASSLDLAGRVYEQYF. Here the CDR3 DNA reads TGTGCCAGCAGCTTGGACCTGGCAGGGAGGGTCTACGAGCAGTACTTC.

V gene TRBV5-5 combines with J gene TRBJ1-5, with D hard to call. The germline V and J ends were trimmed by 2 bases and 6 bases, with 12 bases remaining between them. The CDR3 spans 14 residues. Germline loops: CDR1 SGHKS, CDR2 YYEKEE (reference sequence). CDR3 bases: TGTGCCAGCAGCTTTTCTCTCCCAGCTCAGCCCCAGCATTTT. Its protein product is CASSFSLPAQPQHF.

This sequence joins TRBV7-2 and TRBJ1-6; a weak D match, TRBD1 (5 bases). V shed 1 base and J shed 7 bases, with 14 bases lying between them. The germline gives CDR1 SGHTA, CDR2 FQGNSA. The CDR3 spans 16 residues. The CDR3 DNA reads TGTGCCAGCAGCTTAGGGGGGGTCATGGGGAATTCACCCCTCCACTTT. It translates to CASSLGGVMGNSPLHF.

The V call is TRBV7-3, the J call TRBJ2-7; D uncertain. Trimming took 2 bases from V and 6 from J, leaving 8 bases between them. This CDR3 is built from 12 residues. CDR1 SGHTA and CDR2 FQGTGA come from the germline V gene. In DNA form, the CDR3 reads TGTGCCAGCAGCTTAGCGGCAGCCGAGCAGTACTTC. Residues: CASSLAAAEQYF.

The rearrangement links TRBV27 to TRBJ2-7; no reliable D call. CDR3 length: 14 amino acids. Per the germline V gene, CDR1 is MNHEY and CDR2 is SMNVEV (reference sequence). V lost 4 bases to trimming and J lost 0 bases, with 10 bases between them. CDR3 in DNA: TGTGCCAGCAGTTACGCGGACCCCTCCTACGAGCAGTACTTC. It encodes CASSYADPSYEQYF.

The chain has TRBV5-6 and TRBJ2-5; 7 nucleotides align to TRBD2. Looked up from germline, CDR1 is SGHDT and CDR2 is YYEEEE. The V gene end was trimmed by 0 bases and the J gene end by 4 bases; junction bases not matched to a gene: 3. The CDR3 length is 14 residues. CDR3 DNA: TGTGCCAGCAGCTTGGTGTCGGGGGGAGAGACCCAGTACTTC. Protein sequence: CASSLVSGGETQYF.

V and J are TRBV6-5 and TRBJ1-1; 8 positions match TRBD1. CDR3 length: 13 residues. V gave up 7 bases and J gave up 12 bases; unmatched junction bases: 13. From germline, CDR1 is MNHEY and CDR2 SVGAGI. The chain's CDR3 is CASTKPGQGETFF. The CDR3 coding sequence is TGTGCCAGCACCAAACCCGGACAGGGTGAGACTTTCTTT.

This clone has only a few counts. DNA of the CDR3: TGTGCCAGCAGCGCCCGTTATGGTACGCAGTATTTT. It translates to CASSARYGTQYF. The chain is built from TRBV7-2 and TRBJ2-3; D unclear. V shed 5 bases and J shed 8 bases, with 11 bases lying between them. CDR1 and CDR2 (germline): SGHTA, FQGNSA. The CDR3 extends over 12 amino acids. The full variable domain, its missing parts supplied by reference TRBV7-2 and TRBJ2-3, is GAGVSQSPSNKVTEKGKDVELRCDPISGHTALYWYRQSLGQGLEFLIYFQGNSAPDKSGLPSDRFSAERTGGSVSTLTIQRTQQEDSAVYLCASSARYGTQYFGPGTRLTVL.

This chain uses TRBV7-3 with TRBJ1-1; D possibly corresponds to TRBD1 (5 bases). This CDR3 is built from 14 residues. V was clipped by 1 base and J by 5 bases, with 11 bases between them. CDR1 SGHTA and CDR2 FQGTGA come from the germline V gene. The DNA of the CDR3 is TGTGCCAGCAGCTTAATGGCAGGGATGACTGAAGCTTTCTTT. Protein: CASSLMAGMTEAFF.

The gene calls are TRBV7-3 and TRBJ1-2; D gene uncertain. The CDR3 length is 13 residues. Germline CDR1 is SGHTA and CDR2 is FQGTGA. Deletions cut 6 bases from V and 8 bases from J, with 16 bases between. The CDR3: CASSLIGLEGYTF. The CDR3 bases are TGTGCCAGCAGTCTCATAGGGCTCGAAGGCTACACCTTC.

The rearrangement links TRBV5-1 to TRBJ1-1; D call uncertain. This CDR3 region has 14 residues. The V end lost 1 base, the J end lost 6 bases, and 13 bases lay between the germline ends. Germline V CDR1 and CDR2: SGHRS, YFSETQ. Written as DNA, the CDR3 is TGCGCCAGCAGCTTGAGTAGCGCGGGCTCTGAAGCTTTCTTT. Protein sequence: CASSLSSAGSEAFF. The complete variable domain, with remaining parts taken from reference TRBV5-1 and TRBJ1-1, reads KAGVTQTPRYLIKTRGQQVTLSCSPISGHRSVSWYQQTPGQGLQFLFEYFSETQRNKGNFPGRFSGRQFSNSRSEMNVSTLELGDSALYLCASSLSSAGSEAFFGQGTRLTVV.

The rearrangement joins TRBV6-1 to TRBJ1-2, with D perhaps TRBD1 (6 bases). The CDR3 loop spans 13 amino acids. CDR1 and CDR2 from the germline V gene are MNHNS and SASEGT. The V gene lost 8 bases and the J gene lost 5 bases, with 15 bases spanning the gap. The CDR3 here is CASGPLTGYGYTF. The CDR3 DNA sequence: TGTGCCAGCGGACCCCTAACAGGGTATGGCTACACCTTC.

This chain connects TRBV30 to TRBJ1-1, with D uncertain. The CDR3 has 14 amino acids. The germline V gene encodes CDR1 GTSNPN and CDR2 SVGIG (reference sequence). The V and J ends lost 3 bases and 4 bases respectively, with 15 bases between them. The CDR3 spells CAWRWGGRGTEAFF. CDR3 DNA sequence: TGTGCCTGGAGGTGGGGAGGTCGGGGCACTGAAGCTTTCTTT.

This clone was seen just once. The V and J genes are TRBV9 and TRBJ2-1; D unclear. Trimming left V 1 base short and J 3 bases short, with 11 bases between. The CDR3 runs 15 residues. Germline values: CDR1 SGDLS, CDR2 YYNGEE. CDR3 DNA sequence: TGTGCCAGCAGCGTATACTGGCTGGGCTACAATGAGCAGTTCTTC. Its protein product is CASSVYWLGYNEQFF.

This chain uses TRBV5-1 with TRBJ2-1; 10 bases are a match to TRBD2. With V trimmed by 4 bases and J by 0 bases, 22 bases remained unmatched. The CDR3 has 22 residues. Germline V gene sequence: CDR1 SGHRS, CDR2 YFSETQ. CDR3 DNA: TGCGCCAGCAGCCCCCAGAACCAATGGCGCCTAGCGGGGGTCACCTCCTACAATGAGCAGTTCTTC. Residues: CASSPQNQWRLAGVTSYNEQFF. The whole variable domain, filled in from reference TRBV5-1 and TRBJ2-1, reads KAGVTQTPRYLIKTRGQQVTLSCSPISGHRSVSWYQQTPGQGLQFLFEYFSETQRNKGNFPGRFSGRQFSNSRSEMNVSTLELGDSALYLCASSPQNQWRLAGVTSYNEQFFGPGTRLTVL.

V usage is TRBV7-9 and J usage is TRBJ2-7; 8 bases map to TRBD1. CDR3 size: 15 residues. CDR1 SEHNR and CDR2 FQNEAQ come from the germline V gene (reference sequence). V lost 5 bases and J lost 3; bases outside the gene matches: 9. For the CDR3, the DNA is TGTGCCAGCAGCGCGACAGGGGCCGGAGGCTACGAGCAGTACTTC. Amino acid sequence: CASSATGAGGYEQYF. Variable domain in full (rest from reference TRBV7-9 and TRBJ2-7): DTGVSQNPRHKITKRGQNVTFRCDPISEHNRLYWYRQTLGQGPEFLTYFQNEAQLEKSRLLSDRFSAERPKGSFSTLEIQRTEQGDSAMYLCASSATGAGGYEQYFGPGTRLTVT.

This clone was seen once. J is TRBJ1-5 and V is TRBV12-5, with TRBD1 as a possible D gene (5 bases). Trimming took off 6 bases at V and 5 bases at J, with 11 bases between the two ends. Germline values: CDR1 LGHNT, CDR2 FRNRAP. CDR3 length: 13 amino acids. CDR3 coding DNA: TGTGCTAGTGGCGAGGGGAATGATCAGCCCCAGCATTTT. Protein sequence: CASGEGNDQPQHF.

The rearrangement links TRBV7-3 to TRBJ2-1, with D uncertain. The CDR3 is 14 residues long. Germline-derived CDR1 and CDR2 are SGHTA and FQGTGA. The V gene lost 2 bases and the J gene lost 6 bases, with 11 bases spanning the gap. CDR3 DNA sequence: TGTGCCAGCAGCTTATTTGCGGACGGCAATGAGCAGTTCTTC. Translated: CASSLFADGNEQFF.

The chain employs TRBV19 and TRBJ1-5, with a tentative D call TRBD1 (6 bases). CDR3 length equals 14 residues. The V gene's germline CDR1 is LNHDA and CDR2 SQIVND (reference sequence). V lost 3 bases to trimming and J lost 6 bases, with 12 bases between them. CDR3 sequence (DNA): TGTGCCAGTAGTATTATACAGGGTGGTCAGCCCCAGCATTTT. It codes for CASSIIQGGQPQHF.

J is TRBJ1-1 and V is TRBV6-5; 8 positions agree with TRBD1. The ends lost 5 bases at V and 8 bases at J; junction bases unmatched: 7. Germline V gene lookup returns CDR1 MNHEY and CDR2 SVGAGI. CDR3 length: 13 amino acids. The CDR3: CASSLQGDGEAFF. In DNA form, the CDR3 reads TGTGCCAGCAGTCTACAGGGGGACGGAGAAGCTTTCTTT.

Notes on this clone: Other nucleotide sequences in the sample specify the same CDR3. This CDR3 is CASSLARQGSYEQYF. The CDR3 DNA is TGTGCCAGCAGTTTAGCCCGACAAGGCTCCTACGAGCAGTACTTC. This chain joins TRBV28 and TRBJ2-7; no reliable D call. With 2 bases removed from V and 0 bases from J, the gap between germline ends came to 11 bases. Germline CDR1 reads MDHEN; CDR2 reads SYDVKM. The CDR3 covers 15 residues.

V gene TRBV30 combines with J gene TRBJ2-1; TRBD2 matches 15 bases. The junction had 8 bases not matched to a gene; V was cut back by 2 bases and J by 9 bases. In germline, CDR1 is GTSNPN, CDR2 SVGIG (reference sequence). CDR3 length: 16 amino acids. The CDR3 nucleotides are TGTGCCTGGAGTCCACCCGGACTAGCGGGAGGGGGTGAGCAGTTCTTC. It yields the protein CAWSPPGLAGGGEQFF.

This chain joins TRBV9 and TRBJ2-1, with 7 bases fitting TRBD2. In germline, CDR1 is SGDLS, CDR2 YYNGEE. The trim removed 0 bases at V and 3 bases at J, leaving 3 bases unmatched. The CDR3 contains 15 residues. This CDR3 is CASSVVTGGYNEQFF. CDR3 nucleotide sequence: TGTGCCAGCAGCGTAGTCACGGGAGGCTACAATGAGCAGTTCTTC.

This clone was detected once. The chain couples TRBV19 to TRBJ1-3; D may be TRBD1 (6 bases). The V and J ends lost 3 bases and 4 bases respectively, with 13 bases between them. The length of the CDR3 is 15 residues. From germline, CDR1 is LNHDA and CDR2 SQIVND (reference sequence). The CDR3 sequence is CASSMRWDIGNTIYF. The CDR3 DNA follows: TGTGCCAGTAGTATGAGATGGGACATCGGAAACACCATATATTTT.

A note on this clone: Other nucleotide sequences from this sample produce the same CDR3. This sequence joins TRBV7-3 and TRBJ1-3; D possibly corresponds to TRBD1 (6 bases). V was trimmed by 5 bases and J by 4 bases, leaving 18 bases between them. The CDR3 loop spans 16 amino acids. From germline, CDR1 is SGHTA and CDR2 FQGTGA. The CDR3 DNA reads TGTGCCAGCAGCCTCACTCCGGGGGGCTCGGGAAACACCATATATTTT. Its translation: CASSLTPGGSGNTIYF.

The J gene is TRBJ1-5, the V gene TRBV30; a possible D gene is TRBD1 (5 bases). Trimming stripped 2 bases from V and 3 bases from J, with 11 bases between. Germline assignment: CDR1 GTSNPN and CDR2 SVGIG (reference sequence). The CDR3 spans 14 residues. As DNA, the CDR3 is TGTGCCTGGAGTCTTGACAGTTTCAATCAGCCCCAGCATTTT. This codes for CAWSLDSFNQPQHF.